Sequencing of this T cell receptor (beta chain) was carried out in a study of T cell repertoires in cytomegalovirus infection. Study-wide context: Both CMV infection and a matching HLA type were indicated by public TCR beta signatures.

Each CDR3 protein is one row after TCRdb ran MiXCR on the reads. The sample records some 680,000 distinct CDR3 sequences, roughly 36% being singletons. The germline V gene encodes CDR1 SGHVS and CDR2 FQNEAQ. The CDR3 loop spans 17 amino acids. Trimming at V came to 1 base and at J to 7 bases, leaving 5 bases not matched to a gene. On this clonotype itself: What it binds is unknown.

Study conclusions and caveats: What dominated the ex vivo response were HLA-C-restricted CMV-specific TCR beta clonotypes. Of the TCR beta families, the public ones yielded a cumulative frequency that identified carriers of CMV plus the relevant HLA.

V usage is TRBV7-8 and J usage is TRBJ1-6; 12 bases fit TRBD1. The sequence was collected from a human donor in good health (CMV status not recorded). Some clones in this sample may be carry-over from other donors' samples. Sequences were obtained from PBMCs. CDR3: CASSLGGQGARNSPLHF. DNA for the CDR3: TGTGCCAGCAGCTTAGGGGGACAGGGGGCAAGGAATTCACCCCTCCACTTT.